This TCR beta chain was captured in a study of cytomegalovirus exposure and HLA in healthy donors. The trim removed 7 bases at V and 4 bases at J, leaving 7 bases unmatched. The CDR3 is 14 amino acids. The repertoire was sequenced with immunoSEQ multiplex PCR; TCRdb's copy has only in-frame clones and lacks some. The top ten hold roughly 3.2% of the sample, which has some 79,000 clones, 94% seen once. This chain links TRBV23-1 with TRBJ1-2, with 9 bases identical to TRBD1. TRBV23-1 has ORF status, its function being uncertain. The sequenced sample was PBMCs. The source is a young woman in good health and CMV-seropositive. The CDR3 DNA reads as TGCGCCAGCAAACCGGGACAGGGCTGCTATGGCTACACCTTC. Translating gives CASKPGQGCYGYTF.